This passage covers 2 T cell receptor beta chains from one sample sequenced in a study of cytomegalovirus exposure and HLA in healthy donors. Both 60 Vbeta primers and 13 Jbeta primers went into the PCR. Data came from immunoSEQ multiplex PCR; TCRdb stores just in-frame clones and leaves some out. The top ten clones hold around 2% of a sample with about 200,000 clones, 81% of them seen once. Source material: PBMCs. The receptor source for this set is a young man in good health and CMV-seronegative.

The V and J genes are TRBV7-9 and TRBJ2-5; 10 nucleotides agree with TRBD1. V gave up 5 bases and J gave up 5 bases; unmatched junction bases: 5. The CDR3 length is 14 residues. Germline-derived CDR1 and CDR2 are SEHNR and FQNEAQ (reference sequence). The CDR3 coding sequence is TGTGCCAGCAGCCGCGGGACAGGGGCCGAGACCCAGTACTTC. This codes for CASSRGTGAETQYF.

This chain connects TRBV5-5 to TRBJ1-5; 8 nucleotides line up with TRBD1. CDR1 is SGHKS and CDR2 is YYEKEE in the germline V gene (reference sequence). This CDR3 has 16 amino acids. V gave up 0 bases and J gave up 5 bases; unmatched junction bases: 7. The DNA for the CDR3 is TGTGCCAGCAGCTTGGGAGGGCCAGGGGGCGATCAGCCCCAGCATTTT. It yields the protein CASSLGGPGGDQPQHF.